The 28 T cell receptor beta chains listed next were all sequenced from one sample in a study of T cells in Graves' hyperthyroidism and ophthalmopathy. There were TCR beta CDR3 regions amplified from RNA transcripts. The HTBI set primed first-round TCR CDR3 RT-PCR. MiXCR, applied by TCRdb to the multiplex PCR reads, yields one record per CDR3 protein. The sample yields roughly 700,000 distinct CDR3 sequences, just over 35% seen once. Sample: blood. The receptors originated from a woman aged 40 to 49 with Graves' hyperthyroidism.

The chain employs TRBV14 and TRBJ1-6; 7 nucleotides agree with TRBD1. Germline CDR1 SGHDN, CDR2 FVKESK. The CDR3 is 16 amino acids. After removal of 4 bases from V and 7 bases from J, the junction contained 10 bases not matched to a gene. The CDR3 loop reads CASSLRMTGSNSPLHF. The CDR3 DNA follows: TGTGCCAGCAGCCTGAGAATGACAGGGAGCAATTCACCCCTCCACTTT.

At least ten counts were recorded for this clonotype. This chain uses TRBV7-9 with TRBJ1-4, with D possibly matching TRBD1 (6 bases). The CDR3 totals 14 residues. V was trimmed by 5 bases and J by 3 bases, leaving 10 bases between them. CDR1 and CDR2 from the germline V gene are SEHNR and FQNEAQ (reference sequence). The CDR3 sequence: CASSRDRPNEKLFF. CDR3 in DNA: TGTGCCAGCAGCCGCGACAGGCCTAATGAAAAACTGTTTTTT.

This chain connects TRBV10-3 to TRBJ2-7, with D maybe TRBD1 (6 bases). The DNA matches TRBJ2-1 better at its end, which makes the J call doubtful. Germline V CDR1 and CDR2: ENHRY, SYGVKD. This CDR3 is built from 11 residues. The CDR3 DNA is TGTGCCATCACCACAGGGTATGAGCAGTTCTTC. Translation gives CAITTGYEQFF.

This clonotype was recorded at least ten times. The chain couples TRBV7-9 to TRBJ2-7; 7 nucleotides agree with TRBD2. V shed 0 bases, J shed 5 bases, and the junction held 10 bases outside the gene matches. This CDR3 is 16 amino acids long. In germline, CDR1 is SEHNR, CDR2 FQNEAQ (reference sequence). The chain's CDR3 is CASSLAVGAGDHEQYF. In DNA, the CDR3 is TGTGCCAGCAGCTTAGCGGTTGGGGCGGGGGACCACGAGCAGTACTTC.

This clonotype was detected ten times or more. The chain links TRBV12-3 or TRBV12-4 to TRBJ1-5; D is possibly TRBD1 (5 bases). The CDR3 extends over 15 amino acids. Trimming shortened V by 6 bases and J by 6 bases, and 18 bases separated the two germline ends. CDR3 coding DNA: TGTGCCAGCAGGGGGGGGAGGGGCGCGGGTCAGCCCCAGCATTTT. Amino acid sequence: CASRGGRGAGQPQHF.

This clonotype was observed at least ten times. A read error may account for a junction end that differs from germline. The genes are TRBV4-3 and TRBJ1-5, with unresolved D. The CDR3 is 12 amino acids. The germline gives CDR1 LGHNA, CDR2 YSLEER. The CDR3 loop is CASSQDGGPQHF. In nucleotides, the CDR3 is TGTGCCAGCAGCCAAGATGGCGGGCCCCAGCATTTT.

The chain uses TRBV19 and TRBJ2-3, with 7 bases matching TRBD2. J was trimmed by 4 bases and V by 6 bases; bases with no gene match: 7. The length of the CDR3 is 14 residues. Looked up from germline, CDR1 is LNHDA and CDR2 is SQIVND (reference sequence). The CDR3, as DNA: TGTGCCAGTAGCCCGGGACTAATGGCAGATACGCAGTATTTT. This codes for CASSPGLMADTQYF.

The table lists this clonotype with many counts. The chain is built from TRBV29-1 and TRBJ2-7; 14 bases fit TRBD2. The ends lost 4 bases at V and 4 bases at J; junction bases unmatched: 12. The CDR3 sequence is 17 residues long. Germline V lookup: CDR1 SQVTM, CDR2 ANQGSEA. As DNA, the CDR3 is TGCAGCGTTGCCGGGACTAGCGGGGGCATCAATATATACGAGCAGTACTTC. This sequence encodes CSVAGTSGGINIYEQYF.

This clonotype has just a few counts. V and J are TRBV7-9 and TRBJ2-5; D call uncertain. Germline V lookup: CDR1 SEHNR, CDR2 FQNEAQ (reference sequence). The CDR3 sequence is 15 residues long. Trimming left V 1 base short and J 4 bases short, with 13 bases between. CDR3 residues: CASSLVGLVPETQYF. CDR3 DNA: TGTGCCAGCAGCTTAGTTGGGCTAGTCCCAGAGACCCAGTACTTC.

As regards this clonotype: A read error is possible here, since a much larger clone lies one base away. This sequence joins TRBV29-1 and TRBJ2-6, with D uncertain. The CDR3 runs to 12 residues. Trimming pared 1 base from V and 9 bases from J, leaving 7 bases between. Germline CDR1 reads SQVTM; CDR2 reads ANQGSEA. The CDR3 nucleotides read TGCAGCGTTGAAGGCGGCGACAACGTCCTGACTTTC. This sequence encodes CSVEGGDNVLTF.

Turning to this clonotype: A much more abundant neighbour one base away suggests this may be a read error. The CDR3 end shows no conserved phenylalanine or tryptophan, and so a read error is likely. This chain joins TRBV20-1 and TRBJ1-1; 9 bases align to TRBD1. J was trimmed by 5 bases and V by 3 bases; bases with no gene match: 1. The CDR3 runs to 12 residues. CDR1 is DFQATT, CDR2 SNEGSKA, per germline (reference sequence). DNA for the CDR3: TGCAGTGCTAGGGGACAGGGTACTGAAGCTTTCTCT. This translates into CSARGQGTEAFS.

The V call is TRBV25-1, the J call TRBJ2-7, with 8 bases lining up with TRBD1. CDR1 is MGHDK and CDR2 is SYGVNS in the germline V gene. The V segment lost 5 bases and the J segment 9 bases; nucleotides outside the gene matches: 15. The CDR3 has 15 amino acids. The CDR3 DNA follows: TGTGCCAGCAGTTCCCCCTCCCTGACAGGGGTCGGGCAGTACTTC. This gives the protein CASSSPSLTGVGQYF.

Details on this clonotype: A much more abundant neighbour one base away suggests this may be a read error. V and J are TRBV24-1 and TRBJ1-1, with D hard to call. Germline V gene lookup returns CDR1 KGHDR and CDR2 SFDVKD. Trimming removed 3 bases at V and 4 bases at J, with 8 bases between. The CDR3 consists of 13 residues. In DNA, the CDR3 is TGTGCCACCAGTGATGCAGATTGCACTGAAGCTTTCTTT. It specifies CATSDADCTEAFF.

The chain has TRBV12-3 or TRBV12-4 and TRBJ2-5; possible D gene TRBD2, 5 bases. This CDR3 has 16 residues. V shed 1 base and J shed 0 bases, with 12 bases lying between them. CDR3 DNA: TGTGCCAGCAGTTTAGGGCGGGCCCCGTACCAAGAGACCCAGTACTTC. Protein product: CASSLGRAPYQETQYF.

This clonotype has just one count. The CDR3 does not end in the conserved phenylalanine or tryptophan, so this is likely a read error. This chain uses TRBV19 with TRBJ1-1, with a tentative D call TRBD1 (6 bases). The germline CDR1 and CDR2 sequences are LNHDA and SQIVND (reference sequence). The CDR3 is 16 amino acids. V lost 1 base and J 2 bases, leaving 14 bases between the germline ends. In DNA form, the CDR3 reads TGTGCCAGTAGTATAGGGCCCGGGGGCGGCAACACTGAAGCTTTCCTT. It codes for CASSIGPGGGNTEAFL.

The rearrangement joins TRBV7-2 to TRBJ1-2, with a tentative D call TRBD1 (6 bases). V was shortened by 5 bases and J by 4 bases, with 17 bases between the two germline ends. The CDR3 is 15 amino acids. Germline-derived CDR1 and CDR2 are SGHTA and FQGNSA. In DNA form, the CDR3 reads TGTGCCAGCAGCCGCGGGGGGGGGCGAGGCTATGGCTACACCTTC. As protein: CASSRGGGRGYGYTF.

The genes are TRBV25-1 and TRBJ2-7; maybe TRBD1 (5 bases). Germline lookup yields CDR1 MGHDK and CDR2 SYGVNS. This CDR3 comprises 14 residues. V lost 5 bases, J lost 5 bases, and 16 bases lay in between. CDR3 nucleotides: TGTGCCAGCAGTTTATGGACCAGGACAAACGAGCAGTACTTC. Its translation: CASSLWTRTNEQYF.

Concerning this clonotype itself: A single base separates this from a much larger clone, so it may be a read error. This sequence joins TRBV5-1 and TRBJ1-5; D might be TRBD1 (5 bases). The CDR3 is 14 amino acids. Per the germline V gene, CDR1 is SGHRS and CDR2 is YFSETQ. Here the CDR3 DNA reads TGCGCCAGCAGCTCAGGGACCGGGGGTCAGCCCCAGCCTTTT. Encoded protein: CASSSGTGGQPQPF.

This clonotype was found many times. CDR3 DNA: TGTGCCAGCACAGTAGCGGGAGGCGGGGAGCTGTTTTTT. Residues: CASTVAGGGELFF. This chain links TRBV7-2 with TRBJ2-2, with 10 bases identical to TRBD2. J lost 7 bases, V lost 7 bases, and 3 bases had no gene match. The CDR3 spans 13 residues. Germline V CDR1 and CDR2: SGHTA, FQGNSA.

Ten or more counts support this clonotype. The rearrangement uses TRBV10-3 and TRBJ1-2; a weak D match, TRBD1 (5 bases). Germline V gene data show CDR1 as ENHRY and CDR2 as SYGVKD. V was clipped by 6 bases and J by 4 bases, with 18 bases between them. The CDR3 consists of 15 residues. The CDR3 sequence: CAISQPGPSLYGYTF. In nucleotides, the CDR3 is TGTGCCATCAGCCAACCGGGACCGAGTCTCTATGGCTACACCTTC.

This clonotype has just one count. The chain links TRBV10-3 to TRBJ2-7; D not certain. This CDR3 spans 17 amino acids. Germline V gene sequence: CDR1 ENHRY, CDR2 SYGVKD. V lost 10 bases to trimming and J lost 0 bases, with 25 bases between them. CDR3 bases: TGTGCCAGTAGAGCCAGCCTGGAGAGGATGAGCTCCTACGAGCAGTACTTC. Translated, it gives CASRASLERMSSYEQYF.

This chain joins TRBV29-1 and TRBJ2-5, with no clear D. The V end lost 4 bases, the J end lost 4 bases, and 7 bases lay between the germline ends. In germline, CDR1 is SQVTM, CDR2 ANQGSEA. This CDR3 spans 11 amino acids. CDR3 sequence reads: CSVGPGETQYF. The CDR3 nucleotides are TGCAGCGTTGGACCGGGAGAGACCCAGTACTTC.

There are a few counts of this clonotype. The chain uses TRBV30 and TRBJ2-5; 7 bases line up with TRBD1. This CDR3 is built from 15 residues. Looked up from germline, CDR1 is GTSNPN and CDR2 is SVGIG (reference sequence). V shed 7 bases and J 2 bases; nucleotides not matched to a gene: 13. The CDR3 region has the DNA TGTGCCTCATGGGGGCCAGGGGGTAGGCAAGAGACCCAGTACTTC. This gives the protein CASWGPGGRQETQYF.

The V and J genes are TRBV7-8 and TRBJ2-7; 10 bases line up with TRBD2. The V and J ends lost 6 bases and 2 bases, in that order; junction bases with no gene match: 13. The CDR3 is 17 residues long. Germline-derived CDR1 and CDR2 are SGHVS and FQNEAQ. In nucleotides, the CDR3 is TGTGCCAGCAGTGCTACCTACGGACTAGCGGCTACCTACGAGCAGTACTTC. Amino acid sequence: CASSATYGLAATYEQYF.

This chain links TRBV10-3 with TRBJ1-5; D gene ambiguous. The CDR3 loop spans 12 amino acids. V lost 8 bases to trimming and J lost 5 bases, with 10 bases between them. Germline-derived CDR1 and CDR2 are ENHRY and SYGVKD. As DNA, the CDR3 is TGTGCCATCGGACCGGGTGATCAGCCCCAGCATTTT. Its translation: CAIGPGDQPQHF.

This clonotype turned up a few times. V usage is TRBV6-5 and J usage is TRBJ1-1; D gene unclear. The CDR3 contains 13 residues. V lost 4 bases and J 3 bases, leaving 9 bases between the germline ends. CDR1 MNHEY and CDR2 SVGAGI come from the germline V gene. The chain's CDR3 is CASSSFGDTEAFF. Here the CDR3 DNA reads TGTGCCAGCAGTTCTTTCGGGGACACTGAAGCTTTCTTT.

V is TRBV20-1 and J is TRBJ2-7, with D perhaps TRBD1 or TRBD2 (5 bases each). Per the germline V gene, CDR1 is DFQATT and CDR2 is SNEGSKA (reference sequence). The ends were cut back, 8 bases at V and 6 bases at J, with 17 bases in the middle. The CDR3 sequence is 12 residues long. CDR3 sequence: CSFGPSGTEQYF. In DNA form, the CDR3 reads TGCAGTTTCGGCCCTTCGGGGACCGAGCAGTACTTC.

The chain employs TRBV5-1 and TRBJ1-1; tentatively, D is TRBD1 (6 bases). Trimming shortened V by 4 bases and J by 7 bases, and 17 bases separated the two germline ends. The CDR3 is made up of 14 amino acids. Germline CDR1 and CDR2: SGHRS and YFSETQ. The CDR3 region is CASSLGQRGSEAFF. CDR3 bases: TGCGCCAGCAGCCTAGGACAGCGCGGTAGTGAAGCTTTCTTT.